This T cell receptor (beta chain) appears in the sequencing data of a study of T-cell reconstitution after alpha-beta-depleted transplantation in children. This clonotype occurred a few times. Its specificity is not known. Germline values: CDR1 LGHDT, CDR2 YNNKEL (reference sequence). J was trimmed by 5 bases and V by 4 bases; bases with no gene match: 7. The CDR3 runs 14 residues. Unique molecular identifiers were incorporated into the prepared TCRbeta library. TCRdb called the PCR reads again in MiXCR, with one record for every CDR3 protein. Of around 76,000 distinct CDR3 sequences listed, 15% to 20% were seen once; the top ten hold about 51%. Study findings and constraints: Surviving recipient T cells and thymic progenitors produced the high day-60 TCRbeta diversity seen in some patients. After one year, T-cell counts and TCRbeta diversity mostly came from new T cells. At around two months after transplant, the alpha-beta T cells were reportedly derived from several hundred expanded clones that came from non-depleted graft cells.

This specimen consisted of PBMCs, mostly from graft donor cells, obtained 360 days after TCRalphabeta/CD19-depleted stem cell transplant. This chain links TRBV3-1 with TRBJ1-1, with 7 bases fitting TRBD1. This receptor was identified in a male patient between 2 and 10 years old who had a stem cell transplant for acute lymphoblastic leukemia, so the T cells may come from the graft donor. The CDR3 DNA reads TGTGCCAGCAGCCCAAACAGGGGATTGACTGAAGCTTTCTTT. Its translation is CASSPNRGLTEAFF. Combining the CDR3 with reference TRBV3-1 and TRBJ1-1 gives the whole variable domain DTAVSQTPKYLVTQMGNDKSIKCEQNLGHDTMYWYKQDSKKFLKIMFSYNNKELIINETVPNRFSPKSPDKAHLNLHINSLELGDSAVYFCASSPNRGLTEAFFGQGTRLTVV.